This T cell receptor beta chain emerged from a study of T cell repertoires in cytomegalovirus infection (dated by TCRdb to between 2018 and 2020). Context from the whole study: Donor HLA type was relevant to the analysis, because carriage of CMV infection together with the matching HLA type was indicated by public TCR beta signatures. Points the paper makes about the study in general: The ex vivo response was dominated by HLA-C-restricted CMV-specific TCR beta clonotypes, which also provided the single most frequent clonotype in two of eight donors. Cumulative frequency of public TCR beta family members discriminated carriers of CMV infection plus the relevant HLA type in this cohort and an independent approximately 340-donor cohort.

Its CDR3 holds 14 amino acids, cysteine through phenylalanine. Here the CDR3 DNA is all that survives: 42 bases in frame from base 1. Trimming removed 1 base from V and 8 bases from J; the gene matches leave 6 bases unexplained. The listed sequencing device is Illumina HiSeq 1500. In TCRdb, the public reads were trimmed at Q25 with fastp and aligned with MiXCR, with productive beta chains retained. Entries that share a CDR3 protein sequence are merged under the most common genes and DNA. The sample profile shows more than 400,000 distinct CDR3 sequences; roughly 29% of them were found once. The ten most abundant clones make up around 14% of the sample. This clonotype was detected a few times. This clone's antigen is unknown. No much larger clone exists at a distance of one base, and base qualities are not known.

The receptor's source is a human donor in good health (CMV status not recorded). Some clones in this sample may be carry-over from other donors' samples. The V and J segments used are TRBV12-3 or TRBV12-4 and TRBJ1-1; 8 central bases correspond to TRBD1. Material for sequencing was PBMCs. The nucleotide sequence reads as follows: TGTGCCAGCAGTTTAGACCCAGGACAGGGCGAAGCTTTCTTT. It translates as CASSLDPGQGEAFF.